The rows below give T cell receptor beta chains drawn from one sample of a study of blood T cell repertoires in COVID-19. The data were produced by immunoSEQ multiplex PCR, yet TCRdb's version contains in-frame clones alone and is incomplete. Here the sample spans hundreds of thousands of clones, 90% being singletons. The sample consisted of PBMCs or T cells enriched from blood (not recorded which). All receptors come from a man in his fifties who had been exposed to COVID-19. Each CDR3 is given with its conserved first and last residue. The order of the fields is D gene, J gene, clone size, V gene, CDR3 protein, CDR3 DNA. A D gene is named only where the DNA matches it firmly. Rows may omit the clone size; those that give it use once, few, many or a size class.

TRBD1 TRBJ1-3 - TRBV10-3 CAIRGQGSGNTIYF TGTGCCATCAGGGGACAGGGCTCTGGAAACACCATATATTTT
TRBD1 TRBJ2-2 few TRBV6-5 CASSRGLLNTGELFF TGTGCCAGCAGCAGGGGGTTATTGAACACCGGGGAGCTGTTTTTT
- TRBJ1-4 - TRBV5-1 CASRQGSTNEKLFF TGCGCCAGCAGACAGGGTAGCACTAATGAAAAACTGTTTTTT
TRBD1 TRBJ2-3 - TRBV7-3 CASSPGQGADTQYF TGTGCCAGCAGCCCGGGACAGGGGGCAGATACGCAGTATTTT
- TRBJ2-2 - TRBV18 CASSPPRTGELFF TGTGCCAGCTCACCACCGCGGACCGGGGAGCTGTTTTTT
- TRBJ1-4 - TRBV11-2 CASSDTSWAGNEKLFF TGTGCCAGCAGCGACACCTCGTGGGCTGGTAATGAAAAACTGTTTTTT
- TRBJ1-5 - TRBV5-4 CASSLDSSNQPQHF TGTGCCAGCAGCTTGGACAGCAGCAATCAGCCCCAGCATTTT
TRBD1 TRBJ1-4 - TRBV10-3 CAISERTGSEKLFF TGTGCCATCAGTGAGAGGACAGGGTCTGAGAAACTGTTTTTT
- TRBJ2-2 - TRBV19 CASSIVQVMSGELFF TGTGCCAGTAGTATAGTACAGGTTATGTCCGGGGAGCTGTTTTTT
- TRBJ2-7 once TRBV3-1/TRBV3-2 CASSPRTDSYEQYF TGTGCCAGCAGCCCCCGGACAGACTCCTACGAGCAGTACTTC
- TRBJ1-1 - TRBV5-1 CASSLEPFAEAFF TGCGCCAGCAGCTTGGAGCCATTTGCTGAAGCTTTCTTT
- TRBJ2-2 - TRBV12-5 CASGFVYSTNTGELFF TGTGCTAGTGGTTTTGTCTACAGTACGAACACCGGGGAGCTGTTTTTT
TRBD1 TRBJ1-6 once TRBV28 CASSFGTANSPLHF TGTGCCAGCAGTTTCGGGACAGCCAATTCACCCCTCCACTTT
TRBD1 TRBJ1-4 - TRBV19 CASSEQGSNEKLFF TGTGCCAGTAGTGAACAGGGGTCGAATGAAAAACTGTTTTTT
TRBD1 TRBJ1-2 - TRBV5-1 CASSSRGTGLLNGYTF TGCGCCAGCAGCTCGCGAGGGACAGGGCTTTTGAATGGCTACACCTTC
- TRBJ1-1 - TRBV18 CASSPWVAGADTEAFF TGTGCCAGCTCACCATGGGTTGCAGGGGCGGACACTGAAGCTTTCTTT
- TRBJ1-2 - TRBV3-1/TRBV3-2 CASSRSDSINYGYTF TGTGCCAGCAGCCGATCGGACAGCATCAACTATGGCTACACCTTC
TRBD1 TRBJ2-2 - TRBV7-3 CASSSLTGFANTGELFF TGTGCCAGCAGCTCCCTGACAGGGTTCGCGAACACCGGGGAGCTGTTTTTT
TRBD1 TRBJ1-2 - TRBV5-1 CASSFGTGSYGYTF TGCGCCAGCAGCTTCGGGACAGGCTCCTATGGCTACACCTTC
TRBD1 TRBJ1-2 - TRBV19 CASKPRDSPNYGYTF TGTGCCAGTAAGCCCCGGGACAGCCCTAACTATGGCTACACCTTC
- TRBJ2-3 - TRBV11-3 CASTSGGGLTDTQYF TGTGCCAGCACTTCAGGGGGAGGACTCACAGATACGCAGTATTTT
TRBD1 TRBJ2-1 - TRBV5-5 CASSTTGTDNEQFF TGTGCCAGCAGCACCACGGGGACAGACAATGAGCAGTTCTTC
TRBD2 TRBJ2-6 - TRBV18 CASSQLAGVPPGANVLTF TGTGCCAGCTCACAGTTAGCGGGGGTCCCACCTGGGGCCAACGTCCTGACTTTC
TRBD1 TRBJ1-1 once TRBV5-1 CASSSDRGSPEAFF TGCGCCAGCAGCTCTGACAGGGGCTCGCCTGAAGCTTTCTTT
TRBD1 TRBJ1-1 - TRBV9 CASSMTGGVAFF TGTGCCAGCAGCATGACAGGGGGCGTGGCTTTCTTT
- TRBJ1-6 few TRBV10-1 CASSSLQNINSPLHF TGCGCCAGCAGTTCATTACAGAACATTAATTCACCCCTCCACTTT
TRBD1 TRBJ2-7 - TRBV7-9 CASSLLTGGEQYF TGTGCCAGCAGCTTGTTAACAGGGGGGGAGCAGTACTTC
TRBD1 TRBJ1-4 - TRBV19 CASSRTGVNEKLFF TGTGCCAGTAGTCGAACAGGGGTAAACGAAAAACTGTTTTTT
TRBD2 TRBJ2-3 - TRBV9 CASSPGLAAITDTQYF TGTGCCAGCAGCCCTGGACTAGCGGCTATCACAGATACGCAGTATTTT
- TRBJ1-4 - TRBV7-9 CASSLGLEEKLFF TGTGCCAGCAGCTTAGGTTTAGAGGAAAAACTGTTTTTT
- TRBJ1-5 - TRBV15 CATCAWGVDNQPQHF TGTGCCACCTGCGCATGGGGGGTTGACAATCAGCCCCAGCATTTT
TRBD2 TRBJ2-3 - TRBV11-3 CASSPTSGGDTQYF TGTGCCAGCAGCCCGACTAGCGGGGGTGATACGCAGTATTTT
- TRBJ2-1 - TRBV18 CASSPETIVNEQFF TGTGCCAGCTCACCAGAGACTATAGTAAATGAGCAGTTCTTC
TRBD2 TRBJ2-2 - TRBV18 CASSRGLAANTGELFF TGTGCCAGCTCACGGGGACTAGCGGCGAACACCGGGGAGCTGTTTTTT
- TRBJ2-3 - TRBV7-3 CASSLQGADTQYF TGTGCCAGCAGCCTACAGGGTGCAGATACGCAGTATTTT
TRBD1 TRBJ1-2 - TRBV6-2/TRBV6-3 CASSHLRGDGYTF TGTGCCAGCAGTCACCTCAGGGGGGATGGCTACACCTTC
- TRBJ1-3 - TRBV5-5 CASSPGVTGTSGNTIYF TGTGCCAGCAGCCCTGGGGTGACAGGCACCTCTGGAAACACCATATATTTT
- TRBJ1-4 - TRBV5-1 CASSLKGAGNEKLFF TGCGCCAGCAGCTTGAAAGGGGCCGGTAATGAAAAACTGTTTTTT
- TRBJ1-5 - TRBV5-5 CASSFTGPNQPQHF TGTGCCAGCAGCTTTACCGGTCCTAATCAGCCCCAGCATTTT
- TRBJ2-1 - TRBV3-1/TRBV3-2 CASSQERPHNEQFF TGTGCCAGCAGCCAAGAGAGGCCACACAATGAGCAGTTCTTC
- TRBJ1-1 few TRBV30 CAWTPGLMNTEAFF TGTGCCTGGACCCCGGGACTCATGAACACTGAAGCTTTCTTT
- TRBJ1-2 few TRBV5-1 CASSLEGVRGYTF TGCGCCAGCAGCTTAGAGGGAGTGAGAGGCTACACCTTC
- TRBJ2-7 - TRBV19 CASSIGLIYEQYF TGTGCCAGTAGTATAGGGCTTATCTACGAGCAGTACTTC
TRBD1 TRBJ1-2 - TRBV7-8 CASSLRPGQGRQGSGYTF TGTGCCAGCAGTTTGCGGCCGGGACAGGGGAGGCAAGGGAGTGGCTACACCTTC
TRBD1 TRBJ2-7 once TRBV19 CASTRRQGVDEQYF TGTGCCAGTACCCGGAGGCAGGGGGTAGACGAGCAGTACTTC
TRBD2 TRBJ2-1 - TRBV20-1 CSASPTPLAGRGNEQFF TGCAGTGCTAGTCCAACCCCACTAGCGGGGAGGGGCAATGAGCAGTTCTTC
TRBD1 TRBJ1-3 - TRBV7-3 CASSLTGTGNTIYF TGTGCCAGCAGCTTGACAGGGACTGGAAACACCATATATTTT
- TRBJ1-2 - TRBV13 CASSLRGFNYGYTF TGTGCCAGCAGCTTAAGAGGTTTTAACTATGGCTACACCTTC
TRBD2 TRBJ2-2 many TRBV4-2 CASSRGGGAGTGELFF TGTGCCAGCAGCCGGGGCGGGGGGGCTGGCACCGGGGAGCTGTTTTTT
TRBD2 TRBJ2-1 - TRBV5-1 CASSLEPSGTYNEQFF TGCGCCAGCAGCTTGGAACCTAGCGGGACCTACAATGAGCAGTTCTTC
- TRBJ1-3 - TRBV5-4 CASSPPRTEASGNTIYF TGTGCCAGCAGCCCGCCGAGGACAGAAGCCTCTGGAAACACCATATATTTT
- TRBJ2-1 - TRBV4-1 CASSQDRFVRQGLYNEQFF TGCGCCAGCAGCCAAGATAGGTTTGTTAGACAGGGACTCTACAATGAGCAGTTCTTC
TRBD2 TRBJ2-3 - TRBV10-3 CAISTLAGGDTQYF TGTGCCATCAGTACTCTAGCGGGGGGGGATACGCAGTATTTT
- TRBJ2-3 - TRBV11-2 CASSLGAGPIPSTDTQYF TGTGCCAGCAGCTTAGGGGCGGGGCCGATACCTAGCACAGATACGCAGTATTTT
- TRBJ1-2 - TRBV12-3/TRBV12-4 CASGDRYYGYTF TGTGCCAGCGGCGACAGATACTATGGCTACACCTTC
TRBD2 TRBJ2-1 - TRBV5-1 CASSLVGGGPGEQFF TGCGCCAGCAGCTTAGTCGGGGGAGGGCCGGGTGAGCAGTTCTTC
- TRBJ1-5 - TRBV3-1/TRBV3-2 CASSQGRYQPQHF TGTGCCAGCAGCCAAGGCAGATATCAGCCCCAGCATTTT